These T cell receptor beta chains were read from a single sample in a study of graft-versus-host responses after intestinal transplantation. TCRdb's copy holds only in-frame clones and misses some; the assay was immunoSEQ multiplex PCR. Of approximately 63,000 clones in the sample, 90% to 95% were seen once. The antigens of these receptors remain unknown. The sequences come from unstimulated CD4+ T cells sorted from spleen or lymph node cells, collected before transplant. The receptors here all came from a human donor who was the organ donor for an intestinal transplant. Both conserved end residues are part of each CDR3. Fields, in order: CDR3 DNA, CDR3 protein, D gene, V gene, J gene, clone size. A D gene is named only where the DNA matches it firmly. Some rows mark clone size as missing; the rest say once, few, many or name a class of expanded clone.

CDR3 DNA: TGTGCCAGCAGAAAGCCAGTTAAGGCTGAAGCTTTCTTT
CDR3 protein: CASRKPVKAEAFF
D gene: NA
V gene: TRBV6-5
J gene: TRBJ1-1
clone size: NA

CDR3 DNA: TGTGCCAGCAGGACCTTCAATCTAAATCCAACTAATGAAAAACTGTTTTTT
CDR3 protein: CASRTFNLNPTNEKLFF
D gene: NA
V gene: TRBV2
J gene: TRBJ1-4
clone size: NA

CDR3 DNA: TGTGCCAGCACCGGGGGGGGAACCTACGAGCAGTACTTC
CDR3 protein: CASTGGGTYEQYF
D gene: TRBD2
V gene: TRBV2
J gene: TRBJ2-7
clone size: NA

CDR3 DNA: TGCGCCAGCAGCCAAGATCGGGGGGGGGCACCCTACGAGCAGTACTTC
CDR3 protein: CASSQDRGGAPYEQYF
D gene: TRBD2
V gene: TRBV4-3
J gene: TRBJ2-7
clone size: NA

CDR3 DNA: TGTGCTAGTGGTTTGCGGCGGGGAGGGGAGACCCAGTACTTC
CDR3 protein: CASGLRRGGETQYF
D gene: TRBD2
V gene: TRBV12-5
J gene: TRBJ2-5
clone size: NA

CDR3 DNA: TGTGCCAGCAGTGACGGGATCGGGGAGCTGTTTTTT
CDR3 protein: CASSDGIGELFF
D gene: NA
V gene: TRBV2
J gene: TRBJ2-2
clone size: NA

CDR3 DNA: TGTGCCATCAGTGAGGGTGGGGCGCGGTACGAGCAGTACTTC
CDR3 protein: CAISEGGARYEQYF
D gene: NA
V gene: TRBV10-3
J gene: TRBJ2-7
clone size: NA

CDR3 DNA: TGTGCCAGCAGCCGTCCCGGGACAGGGATGAACACTGAAGCTTTCTTT
CDR3 protein: CASSRPGTGMNTEAFF
D gene: TRBD1
V gene: TRBV7-8
J gene: TRBJ1-1
clone size: NA

CDR3 DNA: TGTGCCAGCAGCTTAAGGCTAGCGGGGGGGCGCCCAGATACGCAGTATTTT
CDR3 protein: CASSLRLAGGRPDTQYF
D gene: TRBD2
V gene: TRBV7-2
J gene: TRBJ2-3
clone size: NA

CDR3 DNA: TGTGCCAGCACCGAGACAGGGTCCCTTAATTCACCCCTCCACTTT
CDR3 protein: CASTETGSLNSPLHF
D gene: TRBD1
V gene: TRBV2
J gene: TRBJ1-6
clone size: NA

CDR3 DNA: TGTGCCAGTAGTATCCTTGACAGGGGCGGACAGCCCCAGCATTTT
CDR3 protein: CASSILDRGGQPQHF
D gene: TRBD1
V gene: TRBV19
J gene: TRBJ1-5
clone size: NA

CDR3 DNA: TGTGCCAGCAGCCTAGCGGGGGCTTACAATGAGCAGTTCTTC
CDR3 protein: CASSLAGAYNEQFF
D gene: TRBD2
V gene: TRBV7-3
J gene: TRBJ2-1
clone size: NA

CDR3 DNA: TGTGCCAGCAGTAGACGGACAGGCGAGACCCAGTACTTC
CDR3 protein: CASSRRTGETQYF
D gene: TRBD1
V gene: TRBV7-3
J gene: TRBJ2-5
clone size: NA

CDR3 DNA: TGTGCCAGCAGCTTAGTGATGGGACCCTCCTACGAGCAGTACTTC
CDR3 protein: CASSLVMGPSYEQYF
D gene: NA
V gene: TRBV11-2
J gene: TRBJ2-7
clone size: NA

CDR3 DNA: TGTGCCAGCAGCTTACAGGGTCCCGGGGAGACCCAGTACTTC
CDR3 protein: CASSLQGPGETQYF
D gene: NA
V gene: TRBV11-2
J gene: TRBJ2-5
clone size: NA

CDR3 DNA: TGTGCCAGCTCATCAGGACAGGCTACCTACGAGCAGTACTTC
CDR3 protein: CASSSGQATYEQYF
D gene: TRBD1
V gene: TRBV18
J gene: TRBJ2-7
clone size: NA

CDR3 DNA: TGTGCCAGCAGCTTAGTTTCTGGGTTCGAGTACGAGCAGTACTTC
CDR3 protein: CASSLVSGFEYEQYF
D gene: NA
V gene: TRBV7-2
J gene: TRBJ2-7
clone size: NA

CDR3 DNA: TGTGCCAGCAGCTGGAGTCTCACCGAGACCCAGTACTTC
CDR3 protein: CASSWSLTETQYF
D gene: NA
V gene: TRBV5-5
J gene: TRBJ2-5
clone size: NA

CDR3 DNA: TGCGCCAGCAGCGCAACTTTCTCTGGGGCCAACGTCCTGACTTTC
CDR3 protein: CASSATFSGANVLTF
D gene: NA
V gene: TRBV5-1
J gene: TRBJ2-6
clone size: NA

CDR3 DNA: TGTGCCAGCAGCTTAGCCTCAGGACAGGGGAAGACTGAAGCTTTCTTT
CDR3 protein: CASSLASGQGKTEAFF
D gene: TRBD1
V gene: TRBV11-2
J gene: TRBJ1-1
clone size: NA

CDR3 DNA: TGTGCCATCAGTGAGTCGAAGCGGGGGGGCACCGGGGAGCTGTTTTTT
CDR3 protein: CAISESKRGGTGELFF
D gene: TRBD2
V gene: TRBV10-3
J gene: TRBJ2-2
clone size: NA

CDR3 DNA: TGTGCCAGCAGCTTAGCCGCTAATAGACTCGGGAACACTGAAGCTTTCTTT
CDR3 protein: CASSLAANRLGNTEAFF
D gene: NA
V gene: TRBV7-6
J gene: TRBJ1-1
clone size: NA

CDR3 DNA: TGCGCCAGCAGCCGCGGGGGTCCGAACACCGGGGAGCTGTTTTTT
CDR3 protein: CASSRGGPNTGELFF
D gene: TRBD2
V gene: TRBV4-3
J gene: TRBJ2-2
clone size: NA

CDR3 DNA: TGTGCCAGCTCGCCACAGGGACGGAGCACCGGGGAGCTGTTTTTT
CDR3 protein: CASSPQGRSTGELFF
D gene: NA
V gene: TRBV18
J gene: TRBJ2-2
clone size: few